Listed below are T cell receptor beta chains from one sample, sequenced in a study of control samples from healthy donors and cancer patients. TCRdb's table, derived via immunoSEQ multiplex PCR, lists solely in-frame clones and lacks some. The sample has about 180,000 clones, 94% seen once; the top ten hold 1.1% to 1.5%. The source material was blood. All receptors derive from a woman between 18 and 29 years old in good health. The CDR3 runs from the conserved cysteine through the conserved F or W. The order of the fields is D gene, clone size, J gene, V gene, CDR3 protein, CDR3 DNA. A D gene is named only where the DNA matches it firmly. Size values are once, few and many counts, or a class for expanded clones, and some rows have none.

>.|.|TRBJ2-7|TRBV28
CASSRTLGYEQYF
TGTGCCAGCAGTCGGACGTTGGGCTACGAGCAGTACTTC
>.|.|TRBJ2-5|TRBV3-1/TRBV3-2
CASSPTGRPETQYF
TGTGCCAGCAGCCCCACGGGACGCCCAGAGACCCAGTACTTC
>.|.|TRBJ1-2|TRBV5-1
CASSLEGNSNYGYTF
TGCGCCAGCAGCTTGGAGGGCAACTCGAACTATGGCTACACCTTC
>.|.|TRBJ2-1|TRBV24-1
CATKRKWTGGNEQFF
TGTGCCACCAAGCGAAAATGGACAGGAGGGAATGAGCAGTTCTTC
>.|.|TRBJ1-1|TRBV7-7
CASSFGRNTEAFF
TGTGCTAGCAGCTTCGGGAGGAACACTGAAGCTTTCTTT
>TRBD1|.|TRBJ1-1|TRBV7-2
CASSLDRGFTEAFF
TGTGCCAGCAGCCTAGACAGGGGTTTCACTGAAGCTTTCTTT
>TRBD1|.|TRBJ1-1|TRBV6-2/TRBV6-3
CASSKSGGKETTFF
TGTGCCAGCAGTAAGTCAGGGGGCAAGGAGACGACTTTCTTT
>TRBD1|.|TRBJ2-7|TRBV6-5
CASTPTGPTYEQYF
TGTGCCAGCACGCCGACAGGGCCTACCTACGAGCAGTACTTC
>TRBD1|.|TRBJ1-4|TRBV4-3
CASSQSQTGGGEKLFF
TGCGCCAGCAGCCAATCACAGACAGGGGGCGGTGAAAAACTGTTTTTT
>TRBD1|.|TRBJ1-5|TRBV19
CASRPRGGQGAKQPQHF
TGTGCCAGTAGGCCGAGGGGAGGACAGGGGGCGAAGCAGCCCCAGCATTTT
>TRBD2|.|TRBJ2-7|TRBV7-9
CASSPRTGLAEFSYEQYF
TGTGCCAGCAGCCCCCGCACGGGACTAGCGGAATTTTCCTACGAGCAGTACTTC
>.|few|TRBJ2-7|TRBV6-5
CASSPWQGGYEQYF
TGTGCCAGCAGCCCCTGGCAGGGGGGGTACGAGCAGTACTTC
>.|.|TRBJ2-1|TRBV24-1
CATSSTRGPSYNEQFF
TGTGCCACCTCCTCGACGCGGGGCCCCTCCTACAATGAGCAGTTCTTC
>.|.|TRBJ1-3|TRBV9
CASSRDLSGNTIYF
TGTGCCAGCAGCCGGGACCTCTCTGGAAACACCATATATTTT
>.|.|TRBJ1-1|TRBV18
CASSRTESNTEAFF
TGTGCCAGCTCACGTACAGAATCGAACACTGAAGCTTTCTTT
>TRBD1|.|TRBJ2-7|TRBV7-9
CASSLIPGGNEQYF
TGTGCCAGCAGCTTAATTCCAGGGGGAAACGAGCAGTACTTC
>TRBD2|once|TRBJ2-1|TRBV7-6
CASSLVASGRSEQFF
TGTGCCAGCAGCTTAGTAGCTAGCGGGAGAAGCGAGCAGTTCTTC
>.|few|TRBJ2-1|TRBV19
CASSSAGFASYNEQFF
TGTGCCAGTAGTAGCGCGGGGTTCGCTTCCTACAATGAGCAGTTCTTC
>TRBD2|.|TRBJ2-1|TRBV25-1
CASRGTSGRGSYNEQFF
TGTGCCAGCCGAGGGACTAGCGGGAGGGGGTCCTACAATGAGCAGTTCTTC
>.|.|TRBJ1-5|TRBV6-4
CASSAVIRQPQHF
TGTGCCAGCAGTGCGGTCATTCGTCAGCCCCAGCATTTT
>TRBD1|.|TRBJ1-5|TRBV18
CASSLSGTASNQPQHF
TGTGCCAGCTCACTATCCGGGACAGCTAGTAATCAGCCCCAGCATTTT
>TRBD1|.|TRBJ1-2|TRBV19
CASSWDSANYGYTF
TGTGCCAGTAGTTGGGACAGCGCGAACTATGGCTACACCTTC
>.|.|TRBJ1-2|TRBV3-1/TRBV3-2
CASSHSDRNYGYTF
TGTGCCAGCAGCCATTCAGACCGTAACTATGGCTACACCTTC
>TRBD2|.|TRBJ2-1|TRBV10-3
CAISEREGSYNEQFF
TGTGCCATCAGTGAGAGGGAGGGCTCCTACAATGAGCAGTTCTTC
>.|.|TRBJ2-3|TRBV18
CASSQIGGPTDTQYF
TGTGCCAGCTCACAGATCGGGGGCCCAACAGATACGCAGTATTTT
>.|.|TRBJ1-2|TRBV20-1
CRGCGYTF
TGCAGGGGGTGTGGCTACACCTTC
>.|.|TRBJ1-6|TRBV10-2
CASIGLANSPLHF
TGCGCCAGCATAGGACTGGCGAATTCACCCCTCCACTTT
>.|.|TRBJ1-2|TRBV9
CASSAVPQGTGYTF
TGTGCCAGCAGCGCCGTACCCCAGGGAACCGGCTACACCTTC
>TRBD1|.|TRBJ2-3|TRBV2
CASIPQGQVRADTQYF
TGTGCCAGCATCCCGCAGGGACAGGTCAGGGCAGATACGCAGTATTTT
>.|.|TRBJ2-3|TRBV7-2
CASSLLTDSTDTQYF
TGTGCCAGCAGCTTATTGACAGACAGCACAGATACGCAGTATTTT
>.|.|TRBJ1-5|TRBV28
CASSKSMDQPQHF
TGTGCCAGCAGTAAGTCAATGGATCAGCCCCAGCATTTT
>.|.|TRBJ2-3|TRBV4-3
CASSQGAGTDTQYF
TGCGCCAGCAGCCAAGGGGCGGGCACAGATACGCAGTATTTT
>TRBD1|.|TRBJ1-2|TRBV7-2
CASSPQRSGTGYTF
TGTGCCAGCAGCCCCCAAAGATCCGGGACAGGATACACCTTC
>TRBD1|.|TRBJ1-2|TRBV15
CATQDRRSYGYTF
TGTGCCACCCAGGACAGGAGATCCTATGGCTACACCTTC
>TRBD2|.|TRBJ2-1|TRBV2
CASSGTSGTMNEQFF
TGTGCCAGCAGCGGGACTAGCGGAACGATGAATGAGCAGTTCTTC
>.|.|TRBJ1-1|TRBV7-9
CASSPGRGEGTEAFF
TGTGCCAGCAGCCCGGGTCGGGGTGAGGGCACTGAAGCTTTCTTT
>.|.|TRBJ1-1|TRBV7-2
CASSSQTVNTEAFF
TGTGCCAGCAGCTCACAAACAGTAAACACTGAAGCTTTCTTT
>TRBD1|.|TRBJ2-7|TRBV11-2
CASSYGTGQTYEQYF
TGTGCCAGCAGCTATGGGACAGGCCAGACCTACGAGCAGTACTTC
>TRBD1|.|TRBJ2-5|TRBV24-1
CATRQGAQETQYF
TGTGCCACCAGGCAGGGGGCACAAGAGACCCAGTACTTC
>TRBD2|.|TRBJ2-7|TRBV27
CATMGTSGSYEQYF
TGTGCCACCATGGGGACGAGCGGGAGTTACGAGCAGTACTTC
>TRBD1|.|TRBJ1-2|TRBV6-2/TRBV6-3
CASSPGTGAPIYGYTF
TGTGCCAGCAGCCCCGGGACAGGGGCCCCTATCTATGGCTACACCTTC
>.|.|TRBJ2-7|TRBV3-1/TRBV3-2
CASSQRGSYEQYF
TGTGCCAGCAGCCAGCGAGGGTCCTACGAGCAGTACTTC
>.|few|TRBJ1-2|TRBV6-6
CASSQDFNYGYTF
TGTGCCAGCAGCCAGGATTTTAACTATGGCTACACCTTC
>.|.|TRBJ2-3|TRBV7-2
CASSPGPSTDTQYF
TGTGCCAGCAGCCCGGGACCTAGCACAGATACGCAGTATTTT
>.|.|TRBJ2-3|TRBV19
CASSIDAQTITDTQYF
TGTGCCAGTAGTATAGATGCACAGACCATCACAGATACGCAGTATTTT
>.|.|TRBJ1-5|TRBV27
CASSPSDQPQHF
TGTGCCAGCAGTCCATCTGATCAGCCCCAGCATTTT
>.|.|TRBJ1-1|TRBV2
CASIGPPNTEAFF
TGTGCCAGCATAGGCCCGCCGAACACTGAAGCTTTCTTT